A selection of T cell receptor beta chains follows, all from one sample in a study of shared clonotypes between healthy human individuals. This table comes from immunoSEQ multiplex PCR, and its TCRdb copy is limited to in-frame clones, with some not included. The sample contains 1.4 million to 1.5 million clones, approximately 97% of which appear only once. The sample consisted of naive CD4+ T cells sorted from blood. The receptors shown here come from a man aged 25 to 45 in good health. The CDR3 runs from the conserved cysteine through the conserved F or W. The order of the fields is clone size, J gene, D gene, CDR3 length, V gene, CDR3 protein, CDR3 DNA. A D gene is named only where the DNA matches it firmly. Clone size appears in some rows only: once, few, many, or a class for an expanded clone.

abundance: .; j_gene: TRBJ1-2; d_gene: .; len: 14; v_gene: TRBV6-5; CDR3aa: CASSYSGGPRGYTF; CDR3nt: TGTGCCAGCAGTTACTCAGGCGGCCCGAGGGGCTACACCTTC
abundance: .; j_gene: TRBJ2-1; d_gene: TRBD1; len: 15; v_gene: TRBV4-1; CDR3aa: CASSQVQGLYNEQFF; CDR3nt: TGCGCCAGCAGCCAGGTACAGGGGCTTTACAATGAGCAGTTCTTC
abundance: .; j_gene: TRBJ1-1; d_gene: .; len: 15; v_gene: TRBV19; CDR3aa: CASSVQSQMNTEAFF; CDR3nt: TGTGCCAGTAGTGTTCAAAGCCAAATGAACACTGAAGCTTTCTTT
abundance: .; j_gene: TRBJ2-5; d_gene: .; len: 15; v_gene: TRBV19; CDR3aa: CASGSRAFPAETQYF; CDR3nt: TGTGCCAGTGGATCTCGGGCTTTCCCGGCAGAGACCCAGTACTTC
abundance: .; j_gene: TRBJ1-5; d_gene: .; len: 14; v_gene: TRBV6-1; CDR3aa: CASSDLSVDQPQHF; CDR3nt: TGTGCCAGCAGTGATTTGTCGGTAGATCAGCCCCAGCATTTT
abundance: .; j_gene: TRBJ2-3; d_gene: TRBD2; len: 16; v_gene: TRBV7-2; CDR3aa: CASSFLAGGLTDTQYF; CDR3nt: TGTGCCAGCAGCTTCCTAGCGGGAGGCCTCACAGATACGCAGTATTTT
abundance: .; j_gene: TRBJ1-5; d_gene: .; len: 19; v_gene: TRBV19; CDR3aa: CASSKRPVVGAQLNQPQHF; CDR3nt: TGTGCCAGTAGTAAAAGACCCGTCGTCGGTGCGCAACTCAATCAGCCCCAGCATTTT
abundance: .; j_gene: TRBJ1-5; d_gene: .; len: 14; v_gene: TRBV9; CDR3aa: CASSVGISNQPQHF; CDR3nt: TGTGCCAGCAGCGTTGGAATTTCCAATCAGCCCCAGCATTTT
abundance: .; j_gene: TRBJ2-5; d_gene: .; len: 13; v_gene: TRBV19; CDR3aa: CASSSDSQETQYF; CDR3nt: TGTGCCAGTAGTTCCGACTCCCAAGAGACCCAGTACTTC
abundance: .; j_gene: TRBJ2-1; d_gene: TRBD2; len: 15; v_gene: TRBV10-3; CDR3aa: CAISEREAPYNEQFF; CDR3nt: TGTGCCATCAGTGAACGGGAGGCCCCCTACAATGAGCAGTTCTTC
abundance: once; j_gene: TRBJ2-5; d_gene: .; len: 13; v_gene: TRBV4-2; CDR3aa: CASSPTAGIWQYF; CDR3nt: TGTGCCAGCAGCCCAACGGCGGGGATTTGGCAGTACTTC
abundance: once; j_gene: TRBJ2-7; d_gene: .; len: 20; v_gene: TRBV5-5; CDR3aa: CASSFPRLGPGSGDLYEQYF; CDR3nt: TGTGCCAGCAGCTTCCCCAGACTCGGCCCGGGATCTGGGGACCTCTACGAGCAGTACTTC
abundance: .; j_gene: TRBJ2-1; d_gene: TRBD2; len: 18; v_gene: TRBV14; CDR3aa: CASSHRLAGEGSYNEQFF; CDR3nt: TGTGCCAGCAGCCATAGACTAGCGGGAGAAGGCTCCTACAATGAGCAGTTCTTC
abundance: .; j_gene: TRBJ2-1; d_gene: TRBD2; len: 15; v_gene: TRBV5-8; CDR3aa: CASSLGLAEYNEQFF; CDR3nt: TGTGCCAGCAGCCTAGGACTAGCGGAATACAATGAGCAGTTCTTC
abundance: .; j_gene: TRBJ2-3; d_gene: TRBD1; len: 16; v_gene: TRBV18; CDR3aa: CASSPLPGQGKGTQYF; CDR3nt: TGTGCCAGCTCACCACTCCCGGGACAGGGGAAGGGTACGCAGTATTTT
abundance: once; j_gene: TRBJ1-5; d_gene: .; len: 13; v_gene: TRBV5-5; CDR3aa: CASSLDLDQPQHF; CDR3nt: TGTGCCAGCAGCTTGGATCTGGATCAGCCCCAGCATTTT
abundance: .; j_gene: TRBJ2-2; d_gene: .; len: 14; v_gene: TRBV7-2; CDR3aa: CASSLSYNTGELFF; CDR3nt: TGTGCCAGCAGCTTGTCGTACAACACCGGGGAGCTGTTTTTT
abundance: .; j_gene: TRBJ2-1; d_gene: TRBD2; len: 14; v_gene: TRBV5-4; CDR3aa: CASREAEPWNEQFF; CDR3nt: TGTGCCAGCCGGGAGGCGGAGCCTTGGAATGAGCAGTTCTTC
abundance: .; j_gene: TRBJ2-7; d_gene: .; len: 14; v_gene: TRBV7-9; CDR3aa: CASSFRDQGYEQYF; CDR3nt: TGTGCCAGCAGCTTCCGGGACCAGGGATACGAGCAGTACTTC
abundance: .; j_gene: TRBJ2-1; d_gene: .; len: 14; v_gene: TRBV7-6; CDR3aa: CASSFSNGGGEQFF; CDR3nt: TGTGCCAGCAGCTTCTCGAACGGCGGCGGTGAGCAGTTCTTC
abundance: .; j_gene: TRBJ1-1; d_gene: .; len: 12; v_gene: TRBV5-6; CDR3aa: CASSYPQGGAFF; CDR3nt: TGTGCCAGCAGCTACCCCCAGGGCGGAGCTTTCTTT
abundance: .; j_gene: TRBJ2-7; d_gene: TRBD2; len: 16; v_gene: TRBV5-6; CDR3aa: CASSLVFGGSSYEQYF; CDR3nt: TGTGCCAGCAGCTTGGTATTTGGCGGGAGTTCCTACGAGCAGTACTTC
abundance: .; j_gene: TRBJ2-3; d_gene: TRBD2; len: 15; v_gene: TRBV4-1; CDR3aa: CASSPKQRDTDTQYF; CDR3nt: TGCGCCAGCAGCCCGAAGCAGCGGGACACAGATACGCAGTATTTT
abundance: .; j_gene: TRBJ2-2; d_gene: .; len: 13; v_gene: TRBV19; CDR3aa: CASSIILTGELFF; CDR3nt: TGTGCCAGTAGTATAATTCTCACCGGGGAGCTGTTTTTT
abundance: .; j_gene: TRBJ2-2; d_gene: .; len: 15; v_gene: TRBV28; CDR3aa: CASSSAGRGSGELFF; CDR3nt: TGTGCCAGCAGTTCTGCGGGGAGGGGGTCCGGGGAGCTGTTTTTT
abundance: .; j_gene: TRBJ1-5; d_gene: .; len: 15; v_gene: TRBV7-9; CDR3aa: CASSLSGQGYQPQHF; CDR3nt: TGTGCCAGCAGCTTAAGTGGTCAGGGATATCAGCCCCAGCATTTT
abundance: .; j_gene: TRBJ2-5; d_gene: .; len: 15; v_gene: TRBV27; CDR3aa: CASSLFIGAAETQYF; CDR3nt: TGTGCCAGCAGTTTATTCATTGGGGCGGCGGAGACCCAGTACTTC
abundance: .; j_gene: TRBJ2-3; d_gene: TRBD2; len: 17; v_gene: TRBV12-5; CDR3aa: CASALGREGGSTDTQYF; CDR3nt: TGTGCTAGTGCATTGGGGCGGGAGGGCGGTAGCACAGATACGCAGTATTTT
abundance: .; j_gene: TRBJ2-1; d_gene: TRBD2; len: 18; v_gene: TRBV5-1; CDR3aa: CASSLGLAGGHSYNEQFF; CDR3nt: TGCGCCAGCAGCTTGGGACTAGCGGGAGGGCACTCCTACAATGAGCAGTTCTTC
abundance: .; j_gene: TRBJ2-5; d_gene: .; len: 14; v_gene: TRBV11-2; CDR3aa: CASSFRAPQETQYF; CDR3nt: TGTGCCAGCAGCTTCCGGGCTCCTCAAGAGACCCAGTACTTC
abundance: .; j_gene: TRBJ2-7; d_gene: TRBD2; len: 17; v_gene: TRBV29-1; CDR3aa: CSVLQGTSGWYSYEQYF; CDR3nt: TGCAGCGTCCTTCAGGGGACTAGCGGCTGGTACTCCTACGAGCAGTACTTC
abundance: once; j_gene: TRBJ2-5; d_gene: TRBD2; len: 18; v_gene: TRBV7-2; CDR3aa: CASSSARLAGGPLGTQYF; CDR3nt: TGTGCCAGCAGCTCCGCGCGGCTAGCGGGAGGGCCGCTAGGGACCCAGTACTTC
abundance: .; j_gene: TRBJ2-1; d_gene: .; len: 17; v_gene: TRBV27; CDR3aa: CASSFSSRGGAYNEQFF; CDR3nt: TGTGCCAGCAGTTTCTCTTCCCGGGGCGGAGCCTACAATGAGCAGTTCTTC
abundance: .; j_gene: TRBJ2-7; d_gene: .; len: 16; v_gene: TRBV2; CDR3aa: CASSEGGLRRYHEQYF; CDR3nt: TGTGCCAGCAGTGAAGGCGGGCTACGGAGGTACCACGAGCAGTACTTC
abundance: .; j_gene: TRBJ2-5; d_gene: .; len: 14; v_gene: TRBV2; CDR3aa: CASSATGGGETQYF; CDR3nt: TGTGCCAGCAGTGCCACGGGGGGCGGAGAGACCCAGTACTTC
abundance: .; j_gene: TRBJ1-5; d_gene: .; len: 12; v_gene: TRBV7-9; CDR3aa: CASSFFDQPQHF; CDR3nt: TGTGCCAGCAGCTTTTTTGACCAGCCCCAGCATTTT
abundance: .; j_gene: TRBJ2-3; d_gene: TRBD1; len: 15; v_gene: TRBV9; CDR3aa: CASSVTGVSTDTQYF; CDR3nt: TGTGCCAGCAGCGTTACAGGGGTTAGCACAGATACGCAGTATTTT
abundance: .; j_gene: TRBJ2-2; d_gene: .; len: 16; v_gene: TRBV5-3; CDR3aa: CARSPDPRQGTGELFF; CDR3nt: TGTGCCAGAAGTCCGGATCCACGACAAGGGACCGGGGAGCTGTTTTTT
abundance: once; j_gene: TRBJ1-3; d_gene: .; len: 13; v_gene: TRBV18; CDR3aa: CASSPDTPHTIYF; CDR3nt: TGTGCCAGCTCACCGGACACCCCACACACCATATATTTT
abundance: .; j_gene: TRBJ2-7; d_gene: .; len: 12; v_gene: TRBV29-1; CDR3aa: CSARQGSYEQYF; CDR3nt: TGCAGCGCTAGGCAGGGGTCCTACGAGCAGTACTTC
abundance: .; j_gene: TRBJ2-1; d_gene: .; len: 16; v_gene: TRBV12-2; CDR3aa: CASRLVCRGPNNEQFF; CDR3nt: TGTGCAAGTCGCTTAGTTTGCAGGGGTCCCAACAATGAGCAGTTCTTC
abundance: .; j_gene: TRBJ2-7; d_gene: .; len: 15; v_gene: TRBV28; CDR3aa: CASSLGLGSSYEQYF; CDR3nt: TGTGCCAGCAGTTTGGGGTTGGGTAGCTCCTACGAGCAGTACTTC
abundance: .; j_gene: TRBJ2-7; d_gene: TRBD1; len: 15; v_gene: TRBV18; CDR3aa: CASSLASRGSYEQYF; CDR3nt: TGTGCCAGCTCATTGGCGAGCAGGGGGAGCTACGAGCAGTACTTC
abundance: .; j_gene: TRBJ2-7; d_gene: .; len: 15; v_gene: TRBV19; CDR3aa: CASSQNPDSRYEQYF; CDR3nt: TGTGCCAGTAGTCAAAACCCTGACAGTCGCTACGAGCAGTACTTC